A selection of T cell receptor beta chains follows, all from one sample in a study of shared clonotypes between healthy human individuals. Produced via immunoSEQ multiplex PCR; TCRdb's table is partial and in-frame only. The sample gives hundreds of thousands of clones, about three quarters of which show up once; around 2% is in the top ten. Sequencing was carried out using memory CD4+ T cells sorted from blood. These receptor sequences come from a woman aged 25 to 45 in good health. Both conserved end residues are part of each CDR3. Fields, in order: J gene, clone size, D gene, V gene, CDR3 protein, CDR3 DNA. The D gene is left open where the match is weak. Clone size is shown for a subset of rows, as once, few, many or a class of expanded clone.

TRBJ2-5	few	-	TRBV18	CAGTRSRGETQYF	TGTGCCGGTACACGGAGTAGAGGAGAGACCCAGTACTTC
TRBJ2-1	-	TRBD2	TRBV29-1	CSVRTSGGYNEQFF	TGCAGCGTCCGGACTAGCGGGGGCTACAATGAGCAGTTCTTC
TRBJ2-3	-	TRBD2	TRBV28	CASSLAGGQDTQYF	TGTGCCAGCAGTTTAGCGGGAGGTCAAGATACGCAGTATTTT
TRBJ2-1	-	-	TRBV9	CASSVIAAGYNEQFF	TGTGCCAGCAGCGTCATCGCGGCGGGATACAATGAGCAGTTCTTC
TRBJ1-2	-	TRBD1	TRBV15	CATSLRVGTGGAYGYGYTF	TGTGCCACCAGCTTGAGGGTAGGGACAGGGGGCGCTTACGGCTATGGCTACACCTTC
TRBJ2-7	-	TRBD1	TRBV2	CASSEESGQGYEQYF	TGTGCCAGCAGTGAAGAGTCGGGACAGGGTTACGAGCAGTACTTC
TRBJ2-1	-	TRBD2	TRBV27	CASLLLSGRAPEQFF	TGTGCCAGCCTTTTACTGAGCGGGAGGGCCCCTGAGCAGTTCTTC
TRBJ2-2	-	-	TRBV19	CASSPHPNTGELFF	TGTGCCAGTAGTCCACACCCGAACACCGGGGAGCTGTTTTTT
TRBJ2-4	once	TRBD1	TRBV6-1	CASSDGQGQNIQYF	TGTGCCAGCAGTGATGGACAGGGACAAAACATTCAGTACTTC
TRBJ1-2	few	TRBD1	TRBV2	CARNRGQSVGNIYGYTF	TGTGCCAGAAACAGGGGGCAGTCCGTCGGCAACATCTATGGCTACACCTTC